This entry concerns a single T cell receptor beta chain. Per germline, CDR1 KGHSH and CDR2 LQKENI. This CDR3 spans 15 amino acids. V dropped 2 bases and J dropped 4; count of bases not matched to a gene: 4. This record comes from a study of somatic mutations in cytotoxic T cells in rheumatoid arthritis. Healthy controls were blood donors with median age about 55 years (range roughly 21-70) and 45% to 60% female. Libraries were prepared by immunoSEQ multiplex PCR; TCRdb keeps only in-frame clonotypes and omits some of them. The sample has 15,000 to 20,000 clones; over 70% are singletons. The sequence was obtained from a woman in her 50s in good health. The source material was CD8+ T cells sorted from blood. V gene TRBV18 combines with J gene TRBJ2-3; 9 nucleotides agree with TRBD2. The CDR3 DNA sequence: TGTGCCAGCTCACCAGAGGCTAGCGGGGCAGATACGCAGTATTTT. Translated: CASSPEASGADTQYF.